Sequencing of this T cell receptor (beta chain) was carried out in a study of human T cells and chemical hapten exposure (dated by TCRdb to about 2021). For the wider study: For sensitization, 2% DPC in acetone was applied to a 2 cm by 2 cm area of upper inner arm skin. Blood samples were taken from patients before sensitization (week 0) and then at 2, 6 and about 24 weeks after DPC sensitization. Throughout the study period of 20 to 30 weeks, patients also received therapeutic DPC doses to the scalp every week. Libraries were combined into a pool for sequencing, and differences in TCR yield between samples came mainly from small differences in library volumes within the pool. About 30 alopecia patients provided blood for TCR sequencing at one to four time points (pre-sensitization, 2, 6 and 24 weeks). Patch testing was performed on the upper back with Finn chambers containing 0.01% DPC, and the patch tests were scored after 6 days according to International Contact Dermatitis Research Group standards. This study followed changes in the peripheral blood TCR repertoire in vivo during primary and secondary sensitization of alopecia patients to the hapten diphenylcyclopropenone (DPC). The mostly female patient cohort included alopecia areata with under or over 50% scalp involvement, alopecia totalis and alopecia universalis.

The investigation overall reported the following: Expanded TCRs formed significantly more large CDR3 similarity clusters than pre-sensitization or healthy control sets, consistent with antigen-driven responses. All patients had alopecia, a presumed autoimmune disease, so their immune response might differ from that of healthy individuals. After repeated subsampling, changes were observed in the strength of the expansion versus patch-test correlation and in the threshold at which the correlation became significant. DPC sensitization did not change how many TCRs were above 1 in 1000 frequency, and no evidence was found of alterations in global repertoire structure. A positive correlation was found between the number of PT1 expanded TCRs and patch test score, with significance reached at thresholds 8, 16 and 32 but not 4.

V is pared back by 3 bases and J by 0 bases, with 17 bases lying between the germline termini. The CDR3 holds 17 amino acids from the cysteine to the phenylalanine. This entry keeps only the CDR3 DNA: 51 bases, framed from base 1. CDR1 and CDR2 are drawn from the germline V gene: KGHSH, LQKENI. Explained via the paper, the time point label denotes: patch test 2, 6 weeks after DPC sensitization. In light of the paper, this sample's treatment or condition label describes: therapeutic diphenylcyclopropenone sensitization with weekly scalp DPC. Blood at each patch-test visit was drawn before the patch test was applied. Patients were eligible if aged 18 to 70, diagnosed with alopecia and judged suitable for DPC therapy, and pregnant patients were excluded. Total RNA was isolated from unfractionated whole blood collected in Tempus Blood RNA tubes. The library was prepared using RACE. The sequencer listed for this sample is NextSeq 500. During library preparation, unique molecular identifiers were attached to individual cDNA molecules so that TCRs could be counted in a quantitative, reproducible way. From each blood RNA sample, both TCR alpha and TCR beta chains were sequenced. Under the source paper's analysis protocol: A median of roughly 100,000 TCRs per sample was observed, with a range of about 23,224 to 690,600. V, J and CDR3 annotation of the TCR reads was performed with the Decombinator software suite. For PS versus PT1 abundance plots, all samples were subsampled to the same number of TCRs (28,000). Expanded TCRs were defined as absent before sensitization and observed at least eight times at the 2-week time point. TCRdb trimmed the raw reads at Q25, called clones with MiXCR and kept productive beta chains. Each record represents a unique CDR3 protein, reported with the most common genes and DNA among its rows. Clone size and V and J calls follow TCRdb, not the original study. In this sample the table shows about 69,000 distinct CDR3 sequences, about a tenth of which occur a single time. The ten largest clones represent roughly 7% of the sample.

This clonotype was seen more than once but under ten times. Its antigen has not been determined. Base qualities were left out, and no much larger clone turns up one base away. This specimen consisted of whole blood, obtained in connection with sensitization to the hapten diphenylcyclopropenone (DPC). This chain is built from TRBV18 and TRBJ1-1; TRBD1 is possibly the D segment (6 matching bases). The TCR originated in a woman aged 45-65 years with alopecia areata. Some clones in this sample may be carry-over from other donors' samples. The DNA sequence follows: TGTGCCAGCTCACCGAGGCAGGGGTCTTCCCTGAACACTGAAGCTTTCTTT. This is translated as CASSPRQGSSLNTEAFF.